This is a list of T cell receptor beta chains from one sample in a study of shared clonotypes between healthy human individuals. Data came from immunoSEQ multiplex PCR; TCRdb stores just in-frame clones and leaves some out. The data show roughly 2,500,000 clones, 93% seen once. The sequenced material came from naive CD4+ T cells from PBMCs. The receptors originated from a man aged 18 to 35 in good health. Some clones in this sample may be carry-over from other donors' samples. The conserved cysteine and the conserved F or W are not part of the CDR3 here. A D gene is named only where the DNA matches it firmly.

j_call v_call d_call cdr3_aa
TRBJ2-5 TRBV2 TRBD1 ASSVQGQGKETQY
TRBJ1-5 TRBV18 - ASSPGVGTGNQPQH
TRBJ1-5 TRBV19 TRBD1 ASSPGTAYQPQH
TRBJ2-6 TRBV4-1 - ASSQGLSGANVLT
TRBJ1-5 TRBV30 - AWSAGQSNQPQH
TRBJ1-1 TRBV7-9 - ASSSYTEAF
TRBJ1-1 TRBV9 - ASSVGPNTEAF
TRBJ1-5 TRBV2 - ASSEALIAPRH
TRBJ2-4 TRBV5-1 TRBD2 ASSTIAGDIQY
TRBJ1-2 TRBV21-1 - ASSKVRQTTYTYGYT
TRBJ1-6 TRBV28 TRBD1 ASGSGTLTGGLSPLH
TRBJ2-7 TRBV5-1 - ASSLVVLGGSYEQY
TRBJ2-5 TRBV6-1 - ASSEALRGEVQETQY
TRBJ2-7 TRBV29-1 - SVETQSYEQY
TRBJ2-3 TRBV28 TRBD2 ASSFGREMGTDTQY
TRBJ2-3 TRBV6-1 - ASTTSSTDTQY
TRBJ2-1 TRBV6-6 TRBD2 ASSSGLAGGNEQF
TRBJ2-1 TRBV29-1 - SGGDRSYNEQF
TRBJ2-5 TRBV7-3 TRBD2 ASSSRTSGVNQETQY
TRBJ2-2 TRBV7-2 - ASSPGRFGPGELF
TRBJ1-4 TRBV18 - ASSPDVLATNEKLF
TRBJ1-2 TRBV2 - ASSGRGARGNGYT
TRBJ2-1 TRBV9 - ASSVRADNEQF
TRBJ2-1 TRBV29-1 - SVENRGLGNEQF
TRBJ1-3 TRBV7-2 - ASSLGHTIY
TRBJ2-7 TRBV7-3 TRBD2 ASSLRGSNSGSFYEQY
TRBJ2-5 TRBV6-1 - ASSDTLTAAQETQY
TRBJ2-6 TRBV19 - ASSIMSGANVLT
TRBJ2-7 TRBV5-1 TRBD2 ASSLTGGLPEQY
TRBJ2-7 TRBV29-1 - SARTQTPGEQY
TRBJ2-7 TRBV16 - ASSQSPLVEQY
TRBJ2-7 TRBV10-3 - AISDAVGTEEY
TRBJ2-7 TRBV4-1 TRBD2 ASSQGTSGSLSEQY